Only a few counts were recorded for the clone carrying this T cell receptor (beta chain). Its antigen remains unknown. CDR3 size: 15 residues. V was shortened by 5 bases and J by 9 bases, with 17 bases between the two germline ends. CDR1 and CDR2 (germline): MNHEY, SMNVEV (reference sequence). This sample was included in a study of cytotoxic CD8 clonotypes in ibrutinib-treated CLL. Study-wide findings and caveats: Measured clonality at baseline was greater than in age-matched healthy donors and tracked with circulating CD8+ T-cell counts.

TCRdb's table, derived via immunoSEQ multiplex PCR, lists solely in-frame clones and lacks some. The sample includes about 180,000 clones, about 80% seen only once; the top ten take about 4.5%. This specimen consisted of PBMCs, obtained after 24 months of ibrutinib treatment. The TCR originated in a human donor with chronic lymphocytic leukemia. The rearrangement links TRBV27 to TRBJ1-6; D gene uncertain. The CDR3 loop is CASSARQVWSSPLHF. Written as DNA, the CDR3 is TGTGCCAGCAGTGCGCGGCAGGTTTGGAGTTCACCCCTCCACTTT.